This T cell receptor beta chain came from a study of control samples from healthy donors and cancer patients. CDR3 length: 17 amino acids. Germline V lookup: CDR1 MDHEN, CDR2 SYDVKM. Between the trimmed V and J ends, which lost 2 bases and 4 bases, there was a span of 15 bases. The method was immunoSEQ multiplex PCR; TCRdb's version includes in-frame clones alone and lacks a portion of them. This table has approximately 150,000 clones, 80% to 90% appearing once. Sequencing was performed on blood. The V and J genes are TRBV28 and TRBJ2-6; D not resolved. This clonotype was obtained from a man between 18 and 35 years old in good health. The CDR3 DNA follows: TGTGCCAGCAGTTTAGACCTCGAAACTCCGGGGGCCAACGTCCTGACTTTC. Translation gives CASSLDLETPGANVLTF.